These 31 T cell receptor beta chains share one sample of origin, sequenced in a study of post-analysis software for immune sequencing data. No antigens are known for them. cDNA libraries of TCR beta carried unique molecular identifiers. TCRdb ran MiXCR on the PCR reads and lists one entry per CDR3 protein. The table includes roughly 540,000 distinct CDR3 sequences, around a third detected once. Study-level points and caveats: The five TRBV segments detected at higher frequency in patients than in controls included TRBV5-6, TRBV5-1 and TRBV20-1.

Input material: blood. These receptors originate from a girl under 18 with multiple sclerosis.

This clonotype was seen a few times. The chain couples TRBV20-1 to TRBJ1-2; D call uncertain. CDR1 is DFQATT and CDR2 is SNEGSKA in the germline V gene (reference sequence). The CDR3 covers 13 residues. V lost 3 bases and J 3 bases, leaving 11 bases between the germline ends. CDR3 sequence reads: CSASPTEYYGYTF. The DNA for the CDR3 is TGCAGTGCTAGCCCAACAGAATACTATGGCTACACCTTC.

The V call is TRBV6-1, the J call TRBJ2-1; D possibly corresponds to TRBD2 (6 bases). The CDR3 length is 17 residues. V was trimmed by 3 bases and J by 5 bases, leaving 20 bases between them. Germline-derived CDR1 and CDR2 are MNHNS and SASEGT. The CDR3 reads CASSDMPGTFPDNEQFF. CDR3 nucleotide sequence: TGTGCCAGCAGTGATATGCCCGGGACTTTCCCCGACAATGAGCAGTTCTTC.

This clonotype was seen more than once but under ten times. The genes are TRBV6-6 and TRBJ2-5; 9 bases match TRBD2. Germline assignment: CDR1 MNHNY and CDR2 SVGAGI (reference sequence). J gave up 4 bases and V 2 bases, and 8 bases lay outside the gene matches. The CDR3 loop spans 16 amino acids. The CDR3 nucleotides are TGTGCCAGCAGTTACCCCCCGCGGGGGGGCGGAGAGACCCAGTACTTC. It codes for CASSYPPRGGGETQYF.

This clonotype showed up just once. V is TRBV3-1 and J is TRBJ2-3, with 8 bases aligning to TRBD2. The CDR3 length is 16 residues. Germline V CDR1 and CDR2: LGHDT, YNNKEL (reference sequence). The V gene end was trimmed by 1 base and the J gene end by 8 bases; junction bases not matched to a gene: 11. CDR3: CASSQGPGRASATQYF. In DNA, the CDR3 is TGTGCCAGCAGCCAAGGCCCCGGGAGGGCCTCCGCTACGCAGTATTTT.

This clonotype was seen a few times. The chain is built from TRBV29-1 and TRBJ1-5; D is ambiguous. The germline CDR1 and CDR2 sequences are SQVTM and ANQGSEA. The CDR3 has 13 amino acids. The germline V and J ends were trimmed by 3 bases and 3 bases, with 9 bases remaining between them. The CDR3, as DNA: TGCAGCGTTGAGTGGCAGATCAATCAGCCCCAGCATTTT. It translates to CSVEWQINQPQHF.

This clonotype came up a few times. The rearrangement uses TRBV5-5 and TRBJ1-1; D is unresolved. With 0 bases removed from V and 1 base from J, the gap between germline ends came to 4 bases. The CDR3 contains 13 residues. The germline V gene has CDR1 SGHKS and CDR2 YYEKEE (reference sequence). The CDR3 protein is CASSLVPNTEAFF. In DNA, the CDR3 is TGTGCCAGCAGCTTGGTTCCGAACACTGAAGCTTTCTTT.

The V call is TRBV12-3 or TRBV12-4, the J call TRBJ2-5, with 7 bases matching TRBD1. This CDR3 has 17 residues. V was clipped by 6 bases and J by 1 base; unmatched bases: 14. The CDR3 DNA reads TGTGCCAGCAGCTATCAAGGGACAGACCTACTCCAAGAGACCCAGTACTTC. This translates into CASSYQGTDLLQETQYF.

The V and J genes are TRBV20-1 and TRBJ2-7, with D hard to call. Germline V gene sequence: CDR1 DFQATT, CDR2 SNEGSKA (reference sequence). CDR3 size: 13 residues. Trimming stripped 3 bases from V and 2 bases from J, with 11 bases between. CDR3 coding DNA: TGCAGTGCTAGCCGAGTGCTAACCTACGAGCAGTACTTC. It codes for CSASRVLTYEQYF.

This clonotype was counted a single time. The chain joins TRBV18 to TRBJ1-5, with 10 bases aligning to TRBD1. The ends lost 5 bases at V and 6 bases at J; junction bases unmatched: 4. CDR1 and CDR2 (germline): KGHSH, LQKENI. The CDR3 totals 14 residues. CDR3 in DNA: TGTGCCAGCTCAACGGGACAGGGGATTCAGCCCCAGCATTTT. This sequence encodes CASSTGQGIQPQHF.

V usage is TRBV20-1 and J usage is TRBJ2-5; TRBD1 matches 9 bases. The J call could be wrong; TRBJ2-7 is a better fit for the DNA end. Germline V gene sequence: CDR1 DFQATT, CDR2 SNEGSKA (reference sequence). The CDR3 length is 14 residues. The CDR3 nucleotides are TGCAGTGCTAGAGTAACAGGGGGCGTTAACGAGCAGTACTTC. Translation gives CSARVTGGVNEQYF.

The rearrangement links TRBV20-1 to TRBJ1-2; D is possibly TRBD1 (5 bases). Trimming cost V 6 bases and J 4 bases, with 18 bases left between them. From germline, CDR1 is DFQATT and CDR2 SNEGSKA (reference sequence). The CDR3 covers 14 residues. This CDR3 reads CSAPGQRAFYGYTF. DNA of the CDR3: TGCAGTGCCCCGGGGCAGCGCGCCTTCTATGGCTACACCTTC.

The V and J genes are TRBV5-1 and TRBJ1-4; possible D gene TRBD1, 6 bases. V lost 4 bases to trimming and J lost 7 bases, with 17 bases between them. This CDR3 contains 15 residues. Looked up from germline, CDR1 is SGHRS and CDR2 is YFSETQ. CDR3 in DNA: TGCGCCAGCAGCGGAGCACAGGGACCGGGTGAAAAACTGTTTTTT. It yields the protein CASSGAQGPGEKLFF.

This chain uses TRBV20-1 with TRBJ2-3; D might be TRBD2 (7 bases). The CDR3 spans 14 residues. Trimming left V 5 bases short and J 2 bases short, with 14 bases between. Looked up from germline, CDR1 is DFQATT and CDR2 is SNEGSKA (reference sequence). CDR3: CSAQVGGDTDTQYF. CDR3 nucleotides: TGCAGTGCTCAAGTAGGGGGGGACACAGATACGCAGTATTTT.

This clonotype was seen only a few times. This rearrangement joins TRBV20-1 to TRBJ2-1; 11 bases line up with TRBD2. V trimming: 1 base; J trimming: 6 bases; junction bases outside the gene matches: 11. Germline V gene lookup returns CDR1 DFQATT and CDR2 SNEGSKA (reference sequence). The CDR3 is made up of 17 amino acids. CDR3 loop: CSARGPLGLAGGNEQFF. For the CDR3, the DNA is TGCAGTGCTAGAGGGCCCCTGGGGCTAGCGGGGGGCAATGAGCAGTTCTTC.

This clonotype was recorded a few times. The V and J genes are TRBV7-9 and TRBJ1-2; the D gene is possibly TRBD1 (6 bases). Trimming stripped 8 bases from V and 4 bases from J, with 17 bases between. In germline, CDR1 is SEHNR, CDR2 FQNEAQ (reference sequence). The CDR3 totals 14 residues. This CDR3 is CASGLGDRSYGYTF. Written as DNA, the CDR3 is TGTGCCAGCGGCCTAGGTGACAGGTCCTATGGCTACACCTTC.

The V and J genes are TRBV2 and TRBJ1-5, with no clear D. The V gene lost 2 bases and the J gene lost 0 bases, with 11 bases spanning the gap. The CDR3 extends over 16 amino acids. In germline, CDR1 is SNHLY, CDR2 FYNNEI. CDR3 region: CASSERVVYSNQPQHF. The CDR3 bases are TGTGCCAGCAGTGAAAGGGTGGTATATAGCAATCAGCCCCAGCATTTT.

This rearrangement joins TRBV21-1 to TRBJ1-1. TRBV21-1 is marked as a pseudogene. There are 12 residues in the CDR3. The CDR3 sequence is CASPEGGGPAFF. For the CDR3, the DNA is TGTGCCAGCCCCGAGGGAGGGGGGCCAGCTTTCTTT.

The genes are TRBV7-9 and TRBJ1-2; D not resolved. The CDR3 is 14 residues long. Germline CDR1 reads SEHNR; CDR2 reads FQNEAQ (reference sequence). The ends were cut back, 4 bases at V and 1 base at J, with 10 bases in the middle. The CDR3 loop is CASSSRVGNYGYTF. For the CDR3, the DNA is TGTGCCAGCAGCTCAAGGGTTGGTAACTATGGCTACACCTTC.

This clonotype was picked up many times. The V call is TRBV5-5, the J call TRBJ2-1; 9 nucleotides match TRBD1. Germline values: CDR1 SGHKS, CDR2 YYEKEE (reference sequence). CDR3 size: 15 residues. With V trimmed by 3 bases and J by 6 bases, 7 bases remained unmatched. CDR3 region: CASSSRDRVINEQFF. DNA for the CDR3: TGTGCCAGCAGCTCCCGGGACAGGGTCATCAATGAGCAGTTCTTC. Variable domain in full (rest from reference TRBV5-5 and TRBJ2-1): DAGVTQSPTHLIKTRGQQVTLRCSPISGHKSVSWYQQVLGQGPQFIFQYYEKEERGRGNFPDRFSARQFPNYSSELNVNALLLGDSALYLCASSSRDRVINEQFFGPGTRLTVL.

The chain links TRBV6-2 or TRBV6-3 to TRBJ2-2; weak D call: TRBD2 (7 bases). This CDR3 is built from 15 residues. Germline CDR1 MNHEY, CDR2 SVGEGT. V lost 7 bases and J lost 5, with 17 bases in between. DNA of the CDR3: TGTGCCAGCATTCAGGCGGGGGCGGCTACCGGGGAGCTGTTTTTT. It yields the protein CASIQAGAATGELFF.

This clonotype was observed a single time. The chain is built from TRBV10-3 and TRBJ1-2, with a possible D match to TRBD1 (6 bases). This CDR3 contains 13 residues. The V end lost 7 bases, the J end lost 9 bases, and 18 bases lay between the germline ends. CDR1 is ENHRY and CDR2 is SYGVKD in the germline V gene. CDR3 coding DNA: TGTGCCATCAAGACAGGAGGGGGTTATAGCTACACCTTC. Protein sequence: CAIKTGGGYSYTF.

The chain is built from TRBV3-1 and TRBJ2-7, with D uncertain. Germline V gene lookup returns CDR1 LGHDT and CDR2 YNNKEL (reference sequence). This CDR3 spans 15 amino acids. The V gene lost 0 bases and the J gene lost 4 bases, with 13 bases spanning the gap. The CDR3 DNA reads TGTGCCAGCAGCCAAGATCGTCCAGGACCTTACGAGCAGTACTTC. It specifies CASSQDRPGPYEQYF.

The chain has TRBV28 and TRBJ1-1; D is ambiguous. Trimming removed 10 bases from V and 1 base from J, with 16 bases in between. Germline CDR1 reads MDHEN; CDR2 reads SYDVKM. This CDR3 has 14 residues. Here the CDR3 reads CAIYPGWGNTEAFF. The CDR3 region has the DNA TGTGCCATTTACCCGGGGTGGGGGAACACTGAAGCTTTCTTT.

In the case of this clonotype: A junction end diverges from the germline sequence, so it may reflect a read error. This chain joins TRBV12-3 or TRBV12-4 and TRBJ2-3; a possible D gene is TRBD1 (7 bases). The CDR3 has 16 amino acids. Here the CDR3 DNA reads TGTGCCGGCAGTTTAGCCCAGGGGGGCACCACAGATGCGCAGTATTTT. Residues: CAGSLAQGGTTDAQYF.

This clonotype was detected a few times. The chain recombines TRBV12-3 or TRBV12-4 with TRBJ1-4; TRBD1 matches 7 bases. The CDR3 is 14 amino acids. J was trimmed by 4 bases and V by 7 bases; bases with no gene match: 6. CDR3 loop: CASITGDGNEKLFF. CDR3 bases: TGTGCCAGCATTACAGGGGACGGTAATGAAAAACTGTTTTTT.

This clonotype was counted only a few times. The V gene is TRBV5-1, the J gene TRBJ2-5; D ambiguous. Gene TRBJ2-7 matches the end of the DNA better, so the J call may be wrong. The CDR3 sequence is 11 residues long. Germline values: CDR1 SGHRS, CDR2 YFSETQ. The CDR3 DNA is TGCGCCAGCAGCTTGGGTTGCGAGCAGTACTTC. Translating gives CASSLGCEQYF.

V is TRBV7-9 and J is TRBJ2-7, with 8 positions matching TRBD1. With 1 base clipped from V and 5 bases from J, the junction kept 7 bases outside the gene matches. Germline-derived CDR1 and CDR2 are SEHNR and FQNEAQ (reference sequence). The CDR3 has 15 residues. CDR3 DNA: TGTGCCAGCAGCTTAGGGCGGACAGGGTCGGACGAGCAGTACTTC. Translating gives CASSLGRTGSDEQYF.

The table lists this clonotype with a few counts. This rearrangement joins TRBV5-1 to TRBJ2-6; D is unresolved. Deletions cut 0 bases from V and 5 bases from J, with 3 bases between. CDR3 length: 13 amino acids. The germline CDR1 and CDR2 sequences are SGHRS and YFSETQ. The DNA for the CDR3 is TGCGCCAGCAGCTTGGGAAGGGCCAACGTCCTGACTTTC. It encodes CASSLGRANVLTF.

This clonotype occurred a few times. The chain recombines TRBV6-2 or TRBV6-3 with TRBJ1-5; TRBD1 might be the D (5 bases). Germline assignment: CDR1 MNHEY and CDR2 SVGEGT. Trimming took off 6 bases at V and 7 bases at J, with 10 bases between the two ends. This CDR3 contains 12 residues. CDR3 loop: CASRRGVQPQHF. The CDR3 DNA follows: TGTGCCAGCAGGCGGGGGGTACAGCCCCAGCATTTT.

This clonotype was seen a handful of times. This chain connects TRBV20-1 to TRBJ2-1; possible D gene TRBD2, 6 bases. Germline V gene sequence: CDR1 DFQATT, CDR2 SNEGSKA (reference sequence). The CDR3 has 13 amino acids. V dropped 6 bases and J dropped 7 bases, with 16 bases sitting between them. The CDR3 sequence: CSAQRGSRNEQFF. The CDR3 DNA reads TGCAGTGCCCAACGGGGGAGTAGGAATGAGCAGTTCTTC.

This clonotype was seen only a few times. This chain connects TRBV7-8 to TRBJ2-5, with 10 bases identical to TRBD1. The V segment lost 3 bases and the J segment 7 bases; nucleotides outside the gene matches: 8. The CDR3 loop spans 15 amino acids. Per the germline V gene, CDR1 is SGHVS and CDR2 is FQNEAQ. The DNA for the CDR3 is TGTGCCAGCAGCTTGGTATGGGACAGGGGCCCGACCCAGTACTTC. It translates to CASSLVWDRGPTQYF.